This T cell receptor (beta chain) was obtained from a study of chemoradiotherapy in HPV16-positive cancers (dated by TCRdb to between 2022 and 2023). Some background on the complete study: Candidate HPV-specific T-cell clones and common TCR motifs were defined through functional T-cell assays on cells from a couple of HPV16-positive patients. The candidate HPV-specific TCRs and motifs were then tracked in TCR repertoires from 86 patients with HPV-related cancers. The study asked whether T-cell immunity to the HPV oncoproteins E6 and E7 changes during chemoradiotherapy and whether this immunity affects survival.

The library was produced with the immunoSEQ multiplex PCR assay. Here the immuneACCESS table is served through TCRdb, limited to in-frame sequences with V and J called. Missing clones are a known gap in these copies; in checked studies unresolved V genes cover under half, and the rest lacks a known reason. For this sample the table gives 2,000 or so clones, of which roughly 86% were detected only once. The top ten hold over 9.5% of the sample. V lost 3 bases and J lost 2 bases; the stretch between them is 8 bases long. Via the germline V gene (reference sequence), CDR1 is MNHEY and CDR2 SMNVEV. Measured from the cysteine to the phenylalanine, the CDR3 is 13 residues long. The CDR3 DNA has 39 bases and is translated from base 1. Repertoires were sampled repeatedly over the course of chemoradiotherapy, so clonal expansion could be followed in the tumor microenvironment. As regards this clone: Its antigen is still unknown. No much larger clone exists at a distance of one base, and base qualities are not known.

Points the paper makes about the study in general: Expansion of candidate HPV-specific clones and E7-related TCR motifs was observed in the tumor microenvironment during treatment, whereas no such expansion was observed for non-HPV-specific T cells. Improved recurrence-free survival in HPV16-positive patients was associated with expansion of HPV-responsive T cells during chemoradiotherapy. The functional definition of HPV-specific T cells came from only a couple of HPV16-positive patients, and the survival association was reported for HPV16-positive patients.

The input for sequencing was tumor tissue, taken from a patient who underwent chemoradiotherapy. The chain joins TRBV27 to TRBJ2-7; the D gene is perhaps TRBD2, on 6 matching bases. The sequence came from a human donor with HPV-associated anogenital cancer. The CDR3 reads as follows: CASSLGGTYEQYF. The bases are TGTGCCAGCAGTTTGGGGGGAACCTACGAGCAGTACTTC.